The 22 T cell receptor beta chains below were found in one sample sequenced in a study of STAT3 mutations in large granular lymphocyte leukemia. Study conclusions and caveats: In T-cell large granular lymphocyte leukemia, about half of patients showed multiple immunodominant subclonotypes.

These receptors are not linked to any known antigen. Sequenced by immunoSEQ multiplex PCR; TCRdb stores in-frame clones only, minus some. The repertoire consists of 40,000 to 50,000 clones, with 80% to 85% occurring once and the leading ten covering around 0.43%. The specimen sequenced was PBMCs. Every receptor here comes from a human donor with T large granular lymphocyte leukemia. Some clones in this sample may be carry-over from other donors' samples.

The chain carries TRBV5-1 and TRBJ2-1; 13 bases match TRBD2. Germline CDR1 SGHRS, CDR2 YFSETQ. The CDR3 is 15 amino acids. V shed 1 base, J shed 7 bases, and the junction held 2 bases outside the gene matches. DNA of the CDR3: TGCGCCAGCAGCTTGACTAGCGGGGGGGCGAATGAGCAGTTCTTC. Its translation: CASSLTSGGANEQFF.

The chain couples TRBV5-1 to TRBJ2-2; D unclear. Germline V gene sequence: CDR1 SGHRS, CDR2 YFSETQ. V was shortened by 4 bases and J by 1 base, with 8 bases between the two germline ends. The CDR3 totals 14 residues. Written as DNA, the CDR3 is TGCGCCAGCAGCCCGGACCTGAACACCGGGGAGCTGTTTTTT. Residues: CASSPDLNTGELFF.

The chain carries TRBV13 and TRBJ1-1, with 7 nucleotides matching TRBD1. Germline V gene lookup returns CDR1 PRHDT and CDR2 FYEKMQ (reference sequence). The CDR3 spans 14 residues. Losses at the gene ends were 1 base for V and 5 bases for J; bases not matched to a gene: 4. The CDR3 spells CASSLELRGTEAFF. In DNA, the CDR3 is TGTGCCAGCAGCTTAGAACTCAGGGGGACTGAAGCTTTCTTT. Based on the CDR3 plus reference TRBV13 and TRBJ1-1, the full variable domain is AAGVIQSPRHLIKEKRETATLKCYPIPRHDTVYWYQQGPGQDPQFLISFYEKMQSDKGSIPDRFSAQQFSDYHSELNMSSLELGDSALYFCASSLELRGTEAFFGQGTRLTVV.

V usage is TRBV28 and J usage is TRBJ1-4, with 7 nucleotides matching TRBD1. The CDR3 length is 14 residues. V was pared by 7 bases and J by 4 bases, with 6 bases of the junction left unmatched. Germline loops: CDR1 MDHEN, CDR2 SYDVKM. The CDR3, as DNA: TGTGCCAGCAAAGTTGGGACAGATAATGAAAAACTGTTTTTT. Its translation is CASKVGTDNEKLFF.

The J gene is TRBJ2-3, the V gene TRBV7-9; 14 bases agree with TRBD2. The CDR3 has 15 residues. The junction had 6 bases not matched to a gene; V was cut back by 10 bases and J by 3 bases. Germline V gene sequence: CDR1 SEHNR, CDR2 FQNEAQ (reference sequence). CDR3 region: CATGTSGGRTDTQYF. CDR3 DNA sequence: TGTGCCACCGGGACTAGCGGGGGCCGAACAGATACGCAGTATTTT.

This clone was picked up a small number of times. J is TRBJ2-5 and V is TRBV5-1; 12 bases line up with TRBD1. CDR1 and CDR2 (germline): SGHRS, YFSETQ. Trimming at V came to 0 bases and at J to 5 bases, leaving 8 bases not matched to a gene. The CDR3 runs 17 residues. CDR3 coding DNA: TGCGCCAGCAGCTTGGAAGGGACAGGGGGCGTCGGGGAGACCCAGTACTTC. Its translation: CASSLEGTGGVGETQYF.

CDR3 protein: CASSSQGWGQPQHF. The CDR3 DNA is TGTGCCAGCAGCTCCCAGGGTTGGGGTCAGCCCCAGCATTTT. This chain joins TRBV11-2 and TRBJ1-5; possibly TRBD1 for D (5 bases). V dropped 4 bases and J dropped 6 bases, with 13 bases sitting between them. Germline CDR1 SGHAT, CDR2 FQNNGV. The CDR3 runs 14 residues.

The V gene is TRBV2, the J gene TRBJ2-7; 13 bases are shared with TRBD2. The V gene's germline CDR1 is SNHLY and CDR2 FYNNEI. V gave up 6 bases and J gave up 5 bases; unmatched junction bases: 7. CDR3 length: 15 amino acids. In DNA form, the CDR3 reads TGTGCCAGCAGAGCCTCCGGGACTAGCGGGGACGAGCAGTACGTC. Residues: CASRASGTSGDEQYV.

The J gene is TRBJ1-5, the V gene TRBV4-2, with TRBD1 as a possible D gene (5 bases). The V gene's germline CDR1 is LGHNA and CDR2 YNFKEQ. The CDR3 totals 15 residues. V lost 0 bases and J 5 bases, leaving 11 bases between the germline ends. This chain's CDR3 is CASSQEGGRDQPQHF. CDR3 DNA: TGTGCCAGCAGCCAAGAGGGGGGTAGGGATCAGCCCCAGCATTTT.

This clone has just a few counts. The V call is TRBV30, the J call TRBJ2-2, with a possible D match to TRBD1 (6 bases). CDR1 is GTSNPN and CDR2 is SVGIG in the germline V gene (reference sequence). Trimming took 5 bases from V and 5 from J, leaving 15 bases between them. The CDR3 consists of 14 residues. CDR3 DNA sequence: TGTGCCTGGCGTGGACAGTTGCGAACCGGGGAGCTGTTTTTT. Translated, it gives CAWRGQLRTGELFF.

The V and J genes are TRBV28 and TRBJ1-2; a possible D gene is TRBD1 (5 bases). V gave up 1 base and J gave up 4 bases, with 13 bases separating them. The germline gives CDR1 MDHEN, CDR2 SYDVKM. The CDR3 spans 15 residues. The CDR3 DNA reads TGTGCCAGCAGTTTATCCGGGACGGCTCTCTATGGCTACACCTTC. Its protein product is CASSLSGTALYGYTF.

V and J are TRBV7-2 and TRBJ1-1, with 8 bases that match TRBD1. CDR1 is SGHTA, CDR2 FQGNSA, per germline. There are 14 residues in the CDR3. J lost 5 bases, V lost 5 bases, and 7 bases had no gene match. The CDR3 loop is CASSAQGGRTEAFF. CDR3 in DNA: TGTGCCAGCAGCGCACAGGGGGGTCGAACTGAAGCTTTCTTT.

This chain links TRBV5-5 with TRBJ2-7, with 15 bases lining up with TRBD2. Germline CDR1 and CDR2: SGHKS and YYEKEE (reference sequence). The CDR3 runs 18 residues. After removal of 1 base from V and 3 bases from J, the junction contained 8 bases not matched to a gene. The CDR3: CASSLKPGLAGGRYEQYF. The CDR3 region has the DNA TGTGCCAGCAGCTTGAAGCCGGGACTAGCGGGGGGTCGCTACGAGCAGTACTTC.

The chain links TRBV10-3 to TRBJ2-1; 8 bases line up with TRBD2. V was clipped by 10 bases and J by 0 bases; unmatched bases: 8. CDR1 and CDR2 (germline): ENHRY, SYGVKD. CDR3 length: 15 amino acids. The chain's CDR3 is CANSGTRDSYNEQFF. In DNA form, the CDR3 reads TGTGCCAACTCCGGGACTAGGGACTCCTACAATGAGCAGTTCTTC.

The genes are TRBV7-2 and TRBJ2-6; D could derive from TRBD1 or TRBD2 (6 bases each). Trimming stripped 3 bases from V and 4 bases from J, with 10 bases between. The CDR3 runs to 15 residues. The germline V gene encodes CDR1 SGHTA and CDR2 FQGNSA. The CDR3 is CASSFGGYGANVLTF. The CDR3, as DNA: TGTGCCAGCAGCTTCGGGGGCTACGGGGCCAACGTCCTGACTTTC.

The rearrangement joins TRBV19 to TRBJ1-5; tentatively, D is TRBD1 (5 bases). The CDR3 has 15 amino acids. V dropped 7 bases and J dropped 1 base, with 14 bases sitting between them. Germline CDR1 is LNHDA and CDR2 is SQIVND (reference sequence). CDR3 in amino acids: CASNLLRQSNQPQHF. CDR3 coding DNA: TGTGCCAGTAACCTCTTACGACAGAGCAATCAGCCCCAGCATTTT. The full variable domain, completed using reference TRBV19 and TRBJ1-5, is DGGITQSPKYLFRKEGQNVTLSCEQNLNHDAMYWYRQDPGQGLRLIYYSQIVNDFQKGDIAEGYSVSREKKESFPLTVTSAQKNPTAFYLCASNLLRQSNQPQHFGDGTRLSIL.

This chain uses TRBV27 with TRBJ1-5; D is unclear. The CDR3 totals 13 residues. The germline CDR1 and CDR2 sequences are MNHEY and SMNVEV (reference sequence). V lost 5 bases, J lost 8 bases, and 13 bases lay in between. The CDR3, as DNA: TGTGCCAGCAGTCCCCGACCGGATGAGCCCCAGCATTTT. The encoded protein is CASSPRPDEPQHF.

Only one count was recorded for this clone. This chain connects TRBV6-5 to TRBJ1-1; D uncertain. CDR1 MNHEY and CDR2 SVGAGI come from the germline V gene. CDR3 size: 15 residues. Trimming took off 0 bases at V and 4 bases at J, with 12 bases between the two ends. The CDR3 DNA sequence: TGTGCCAGCAGTTACTCGGGGTGGGAGGGCACTGAAGCTTTCTTT. It yields the protein CASSYSGWEGTEAFF.

The J gene is TRBJ1-4, the V gene TRBV14, with TRBD1 as a possible D gene (6 bases). There are 13 residues in the CDR3. The V gene lost 4 bases and the J gene lost 6 bases, with 9 bases spanning the gap. Germline CDR1 and CDR2: SGHDN and FVKESK. The CDR3 nucleotides are TGTGCCAGCAGCCGGGGGCGCGATGAAAAACTGTTTTTT. This codes for CASSRGRDEKLFF.

The chain has TRBV30 and TRBJ1-1; D remains ambiguous. The germline V gene encodes CDR1 GTSNPN and CDR2 SVGIG (reference sequence). This CDR3 region has 14 residues. Deletions cut 1 base from V and 1 base from J, with 10 bases between. This chain's CDR3 is CAWSETDGNTEAFF. CDR3 nucleotides: TGTGCCTGGAGTGAAACGGATGGGAACACTGAAGCTTTCTTT.

The count of this clone is one. Here the CDR3 reads CASSLGTDHSGNTIYF. CDR3 bases: TGTGCCAGCAGCTTAGGTACGGACCACTCTGGAAACACCATATATTTT. The chain combines TRBV7-9 with TRBJ1-3, with unresolved D. Between the trimmed V and J ends, which lost 1 base and 0 bases, there was a span of 10 bases. This CDR3 is 16 amino acids long. The V gene's germline CDR1 is SEHNR and CDR2 FQNEAQ (reference sequence).

This sequence joins TRBV19 and TRBJ2-4; no reliable D call. CDR1 and CDR2 from the germline V gene are LNHDA and SQIVND (reference sequence). V dropped 4 bases and J dropped 1 base, with 11 bases sitting between them. The CDR3 loop spans 15 amino acids. The CDR3 protein is CASSTHHGAKNIQYF. In DNA form, the CDR3 reads TGTGCCAGTAGTACCCACCATGGGGCCAAAAACATTCAGTACTTC.